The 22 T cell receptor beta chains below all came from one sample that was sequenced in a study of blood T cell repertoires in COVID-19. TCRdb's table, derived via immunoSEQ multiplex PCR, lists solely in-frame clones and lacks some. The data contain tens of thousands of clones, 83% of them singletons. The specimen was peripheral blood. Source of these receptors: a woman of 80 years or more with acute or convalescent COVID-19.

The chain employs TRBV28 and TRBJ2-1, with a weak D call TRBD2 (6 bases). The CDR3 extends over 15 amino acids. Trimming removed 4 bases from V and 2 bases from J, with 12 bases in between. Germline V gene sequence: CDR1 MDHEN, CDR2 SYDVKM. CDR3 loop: CASSSLGGAYNEQFF. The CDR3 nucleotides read TGTGCCAGCAGTTCTCTCGGGGGAGCCTACAATGAGCAGTTCTTC.

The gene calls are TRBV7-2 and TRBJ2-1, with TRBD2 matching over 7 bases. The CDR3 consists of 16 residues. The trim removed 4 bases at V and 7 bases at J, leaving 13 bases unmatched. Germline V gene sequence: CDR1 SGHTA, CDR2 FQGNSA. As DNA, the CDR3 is TGTGCCAGCAGCTCGACAGCGGGAACGGTCTATAATGAGCAGTTCTTC. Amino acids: CASSSTAGTVYNEQFF.

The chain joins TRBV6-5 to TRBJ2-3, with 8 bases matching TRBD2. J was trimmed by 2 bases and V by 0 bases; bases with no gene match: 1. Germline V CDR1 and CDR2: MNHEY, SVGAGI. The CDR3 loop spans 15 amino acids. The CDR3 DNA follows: TGTGCCAGCAGTTACTCTAGCGGGACCACAGATACGCAGTATTTT. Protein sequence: CASSYSSGTTDTQYF.

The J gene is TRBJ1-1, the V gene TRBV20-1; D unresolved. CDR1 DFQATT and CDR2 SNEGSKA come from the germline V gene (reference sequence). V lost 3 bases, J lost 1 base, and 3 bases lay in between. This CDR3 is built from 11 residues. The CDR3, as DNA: TGCAGTGCTAGCAGGAACACTGAAGCTTTCTTT. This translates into CSASRNTEAFF.

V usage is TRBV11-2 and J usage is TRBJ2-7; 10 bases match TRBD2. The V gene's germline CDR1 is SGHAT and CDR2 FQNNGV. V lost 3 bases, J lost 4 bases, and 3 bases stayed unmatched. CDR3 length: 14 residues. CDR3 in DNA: TGTGCCAGCAGCTTGTCTAGCGGGGGATACGAGCAGTACTTC. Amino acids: CASSLSSGGYEQYF.

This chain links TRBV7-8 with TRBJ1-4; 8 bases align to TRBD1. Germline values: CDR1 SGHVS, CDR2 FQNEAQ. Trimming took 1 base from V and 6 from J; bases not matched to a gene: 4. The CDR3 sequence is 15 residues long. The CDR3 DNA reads TGTGCCAGCAGCTTAGACAGGGGGACCCATGAAAAACTGTTTTTT. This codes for CASSLDRGTHEKLFF.

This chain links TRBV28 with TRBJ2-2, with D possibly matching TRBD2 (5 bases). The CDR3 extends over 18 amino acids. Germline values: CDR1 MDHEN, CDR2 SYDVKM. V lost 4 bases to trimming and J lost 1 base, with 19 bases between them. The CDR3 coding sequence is TGTGCCAGCAGTTCCCTCCTAAGAACGGGGTTGAACACCGGGGAGCTGTTTTTT. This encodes CASSSLLRTGLNTGELFF.

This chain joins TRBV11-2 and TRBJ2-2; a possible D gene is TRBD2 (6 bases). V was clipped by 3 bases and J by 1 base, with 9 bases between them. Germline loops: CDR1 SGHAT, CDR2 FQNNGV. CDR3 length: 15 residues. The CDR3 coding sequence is TGTGCCAGCAGCTTCGAGCGGGTGAACACCGGGGAGCTGTTTTTT. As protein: CASSFERVNTGELFF.

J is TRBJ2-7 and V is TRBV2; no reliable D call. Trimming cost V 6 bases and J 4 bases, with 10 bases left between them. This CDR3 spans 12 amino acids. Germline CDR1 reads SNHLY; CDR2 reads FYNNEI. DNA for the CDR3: TGTGCCAGCAGCGGAGCTGGATACGAGCAGTACTTC. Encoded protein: CASSGAGYEQYF.

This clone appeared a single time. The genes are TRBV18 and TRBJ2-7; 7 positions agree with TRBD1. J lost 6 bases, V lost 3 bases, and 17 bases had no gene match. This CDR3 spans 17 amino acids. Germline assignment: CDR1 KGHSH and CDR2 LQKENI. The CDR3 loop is CASSPVRNGDGTAEQYF. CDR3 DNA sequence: TGTGCCAGCTCACCGGTCCGGAACGGGGACGGGACAGCCGAGCAGTACTTC.

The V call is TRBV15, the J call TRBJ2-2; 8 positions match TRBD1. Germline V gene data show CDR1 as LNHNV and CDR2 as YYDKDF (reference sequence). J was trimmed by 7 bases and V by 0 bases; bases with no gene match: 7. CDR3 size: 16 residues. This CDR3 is CATSRETGEFVGELFF. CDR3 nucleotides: TGTGCCACCAGCAGAGAGACAGGGGAATTTGTCGGGGAGCTGTTTTTT.

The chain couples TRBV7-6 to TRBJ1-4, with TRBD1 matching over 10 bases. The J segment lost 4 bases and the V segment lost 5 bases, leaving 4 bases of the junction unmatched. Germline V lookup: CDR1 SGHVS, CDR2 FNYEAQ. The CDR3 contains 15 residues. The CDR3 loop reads CASSTGTGVNEKLFF. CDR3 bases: TGTGCCAGCAGCACAGGGACAGGGGTTAATGAAAAACTGTTTTTT.

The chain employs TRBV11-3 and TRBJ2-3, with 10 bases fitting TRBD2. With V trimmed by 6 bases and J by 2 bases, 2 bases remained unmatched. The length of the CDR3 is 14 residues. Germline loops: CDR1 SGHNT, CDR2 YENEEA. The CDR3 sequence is CASSSGRTTDTQYF. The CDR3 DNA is TGTGCCAGCAGTAGCGGGAGGACCACAGATACGCAGTATTTT.

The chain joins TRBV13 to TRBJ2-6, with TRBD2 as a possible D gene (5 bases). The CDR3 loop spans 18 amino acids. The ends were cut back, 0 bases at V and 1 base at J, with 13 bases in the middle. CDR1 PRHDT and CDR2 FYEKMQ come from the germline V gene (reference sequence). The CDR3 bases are TGTGCCAGCAGCTTAGGGGTAGGCGGGCCTTCTGGGGCCAACGTCCTGACTTTC. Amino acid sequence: CASSLGVGGPSGANVLTF.

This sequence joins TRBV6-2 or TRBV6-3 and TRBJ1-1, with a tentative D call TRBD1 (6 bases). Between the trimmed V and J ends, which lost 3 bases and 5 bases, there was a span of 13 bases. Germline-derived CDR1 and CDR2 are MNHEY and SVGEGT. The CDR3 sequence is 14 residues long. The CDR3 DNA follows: TGTGCCAGCAGTTATCACCTACAGGGAACTGAAGCTTTCTTT. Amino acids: CASSYHLQGTEAFF.

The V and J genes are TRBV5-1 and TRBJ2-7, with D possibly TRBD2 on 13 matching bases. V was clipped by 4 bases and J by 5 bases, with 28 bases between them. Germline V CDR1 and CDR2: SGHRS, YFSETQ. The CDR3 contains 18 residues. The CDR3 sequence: CASSEGQGATSGRDEQYF. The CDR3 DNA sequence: TGCGCCAGCAGCGAGGGACAGGGGGCAACTAGCGGGAGGGACGAGCAGTACTTC.

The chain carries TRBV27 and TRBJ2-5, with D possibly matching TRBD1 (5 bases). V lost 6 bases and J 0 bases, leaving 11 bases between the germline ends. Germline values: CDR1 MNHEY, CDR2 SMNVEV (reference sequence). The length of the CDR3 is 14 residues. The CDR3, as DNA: TGTGCCAGCAGCCGAACAGGATACCAAGAGACCCAGTACTTC. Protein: CASSRTGYQETQYF.

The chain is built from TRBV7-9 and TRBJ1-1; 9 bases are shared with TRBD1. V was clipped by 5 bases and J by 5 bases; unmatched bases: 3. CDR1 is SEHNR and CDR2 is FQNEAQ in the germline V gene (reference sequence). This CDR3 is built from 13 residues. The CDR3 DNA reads TGTGCCAGCAGCGACGGACAGGGGACTGAAGCTTTCTTT. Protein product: CASSDGQGTEAFF.

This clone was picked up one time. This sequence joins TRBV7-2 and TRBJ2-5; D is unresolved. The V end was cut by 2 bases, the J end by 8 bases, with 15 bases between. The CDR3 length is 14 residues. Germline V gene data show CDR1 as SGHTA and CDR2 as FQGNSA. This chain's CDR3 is CASSLRSTTGTQYF. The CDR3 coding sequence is TGTGCCAGCAGCTTAAGGTCAACAACGGGTACCCAGTACTTC. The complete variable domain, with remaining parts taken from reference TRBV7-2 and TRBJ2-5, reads GAGVSQSPSNKVTEKGKDVELRCDPISGHTALYWYRQSLGQGLEFLIYFQGNSAPDKSGLPSDRFSAERTGGSVSTLTIQRTQQEDSAVYLCASSLRSTTGTQYFGPGTRLLVL.

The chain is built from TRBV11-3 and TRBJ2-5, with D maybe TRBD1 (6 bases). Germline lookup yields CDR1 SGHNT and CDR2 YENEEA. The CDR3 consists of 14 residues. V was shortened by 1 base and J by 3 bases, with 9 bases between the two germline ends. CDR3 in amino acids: CASSLGTVEETQYF. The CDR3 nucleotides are TGTGCCAGCAGCTTAGGGACAGTGGAAGAGACCCAGTACTTC.

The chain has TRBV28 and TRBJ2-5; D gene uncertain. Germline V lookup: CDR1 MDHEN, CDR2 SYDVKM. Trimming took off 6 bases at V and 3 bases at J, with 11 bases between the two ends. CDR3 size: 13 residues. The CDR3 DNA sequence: TGTGCCAGCAGCCGTACAGTGAAAGAGACCCAGTACTTC. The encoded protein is CASSRTVKETQYF.

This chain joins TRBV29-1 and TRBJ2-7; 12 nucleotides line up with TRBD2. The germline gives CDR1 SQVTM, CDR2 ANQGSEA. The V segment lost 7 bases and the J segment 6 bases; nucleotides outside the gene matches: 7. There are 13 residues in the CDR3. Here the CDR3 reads CSGRTSGDREQYF. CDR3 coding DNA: TGCAGCGGAAGGACTAGCGGGGATCGCGAGCAGTACTTC.